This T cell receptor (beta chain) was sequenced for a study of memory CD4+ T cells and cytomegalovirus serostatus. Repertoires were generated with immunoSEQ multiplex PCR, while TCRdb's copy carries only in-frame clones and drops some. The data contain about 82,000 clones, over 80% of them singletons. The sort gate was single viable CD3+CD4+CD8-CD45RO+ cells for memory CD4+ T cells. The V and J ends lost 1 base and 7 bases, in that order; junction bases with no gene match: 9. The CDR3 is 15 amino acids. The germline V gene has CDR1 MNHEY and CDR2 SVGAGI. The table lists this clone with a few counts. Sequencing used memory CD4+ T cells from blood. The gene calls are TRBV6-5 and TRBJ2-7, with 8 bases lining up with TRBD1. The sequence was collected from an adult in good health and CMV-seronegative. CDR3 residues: CASSYYGAGGREQYF. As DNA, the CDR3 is TGTGCCAGCAGTTACTATGGAGCAGGGGGCAGAGAGCAGTACTTC.